This T cell receptor (beta chain) was identified during a study of beta chain features in type 1 diabetes. General study results and limits: Possibly, sequencing cDNA over-represented cells that had high TCR expression levels.

To note about this clone: Its target is not known.

Expressed TCRB transcripts were sequenced after all isolated RNA was converted to cDNA. Sequencing was performed with immunoSEQ multiplex PCR; in TCRdb, only in-frame clones are kept and a portion is missing. The table includes around 500,000 clones, about 10% detected once. The trim removed 5 bases at V and 3 bases at J, leaving 12 bases unmatched. The CDR3 loop spans 18 amino acids. Germline V gene data show CDR1 as LGHNA and CDR2 as YSLEER. This chain uses TRBV4-3 with TRBJ2-3, with 12 positions matching TRBD1. Sequenced sample: naive CD4+ T cells from blood. The TCR was taken from a woman aged 18-29 years in good health. This CDR3 is CASSKTPGQGALTDTQYF. CDR3 nucleotide sequence: TGCGCCAGCAGCAAAACCCCGGGACAGGGGGCCCTTACAGATACGCAGTATTTT.